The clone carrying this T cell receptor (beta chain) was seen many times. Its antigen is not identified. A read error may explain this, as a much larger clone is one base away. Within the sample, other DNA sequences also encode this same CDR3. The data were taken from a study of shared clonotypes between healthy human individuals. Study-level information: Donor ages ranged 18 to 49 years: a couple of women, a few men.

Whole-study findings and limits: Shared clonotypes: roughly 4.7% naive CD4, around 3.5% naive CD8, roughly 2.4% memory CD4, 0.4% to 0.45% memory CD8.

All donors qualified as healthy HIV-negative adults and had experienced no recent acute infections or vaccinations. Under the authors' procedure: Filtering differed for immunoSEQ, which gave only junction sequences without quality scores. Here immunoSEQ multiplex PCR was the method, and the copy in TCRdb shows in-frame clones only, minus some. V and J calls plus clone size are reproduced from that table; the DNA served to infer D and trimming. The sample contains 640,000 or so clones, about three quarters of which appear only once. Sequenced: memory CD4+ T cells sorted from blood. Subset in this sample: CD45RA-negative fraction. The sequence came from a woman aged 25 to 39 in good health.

CDR3 DNA sequence: TGCGCCAGCAGCTTGGAAGGGGGTCAGCCCCAGCATTTT. Encoded protein: CASSLEGGQPQHF. This chain links TRBV5-1 with TRBJ1-5; a weak D match, TRBD1 (6 bases). CDR1 is SGHRS and CDR2 is YFSETQ in the germline V gene. This CDR3 is 13 amino acids long. Trimming stripped 0 bases from V and 6 bases from J, with 7 bases between.